This T cell receptor (beta chain) was observed in a study of T cells in tuberculosis. Findings and limits, study-wide: Low-affinity CD1B-GMM tetramer-binding T cells may have been missed.

Trimming took 2 bases from V and 7 from J, leaving 14 bases between them. The CDR3 runs 14 residues. CDR1 and CDR2 from the germline V gene are MNHNY and SVGAGI (reference sequence). Thawed, overnight-rested PBMC were stained with GMM-loaded CD1B tetramer, viability dye and anti-CD3, then sorted. The lipid loaded on the CD1B tetramers was C32 glucose monomycolate from Rhodococcus equi. Method: immunoSEQ multiplex PCR; TCRdb's copy keeps in-frame clones and lacks some. The sample includes about 58,000 clones, approximately 86% of them seen just once. Sequencing was done on a sample of CD1b-GMM tetramer-negative cells sorted from PBMCs. This TCR was recovered from an adult woman with latent tuberculosis. The J gene is TRBJ1-1, the V gene TRBV6-6; tentative D call: TRBD1 (6 bases). CDR3 residues: CASSYPGGANEAFF. CDR3 nucleotides: TGTGCCAGCAGTTACCCGGGGGGGGCTAATGAAGCTTTCTTT.